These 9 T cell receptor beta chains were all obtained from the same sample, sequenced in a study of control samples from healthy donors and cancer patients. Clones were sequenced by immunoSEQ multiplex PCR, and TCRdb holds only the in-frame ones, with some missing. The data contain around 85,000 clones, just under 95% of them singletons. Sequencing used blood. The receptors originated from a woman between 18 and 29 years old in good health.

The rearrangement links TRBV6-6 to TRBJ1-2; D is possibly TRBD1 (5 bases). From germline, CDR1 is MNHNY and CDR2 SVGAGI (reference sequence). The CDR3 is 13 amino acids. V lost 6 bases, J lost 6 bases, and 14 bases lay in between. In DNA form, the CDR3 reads TGTGCCAGCAGGTCCACTTGGGGCGATGGCTACACCTTC. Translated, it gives CASRSTWGDGYTF.

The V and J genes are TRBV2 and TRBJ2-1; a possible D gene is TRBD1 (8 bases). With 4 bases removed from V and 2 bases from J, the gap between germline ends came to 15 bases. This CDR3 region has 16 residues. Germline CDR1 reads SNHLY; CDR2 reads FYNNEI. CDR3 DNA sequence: TGTGCCAGCAGTGGAAGACAGGGGACTACCTACAATGAGCAGTTCTTC. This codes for CASSGRQGTTYNEQFF.

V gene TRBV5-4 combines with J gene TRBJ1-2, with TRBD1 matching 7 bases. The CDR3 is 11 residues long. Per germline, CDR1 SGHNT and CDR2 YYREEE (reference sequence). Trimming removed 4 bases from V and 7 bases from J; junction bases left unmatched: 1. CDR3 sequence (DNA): TGTGCCAGCAGCGACAGGGCTGGCTACACCTTC. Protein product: CASSDRAGYTF.

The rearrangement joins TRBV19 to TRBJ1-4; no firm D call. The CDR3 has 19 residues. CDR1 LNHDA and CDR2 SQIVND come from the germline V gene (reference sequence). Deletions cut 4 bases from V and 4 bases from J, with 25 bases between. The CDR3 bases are TGTGCCAGTAGTACTCGGAGACCGGTCACCCACGACTATAATGAAAAACTGTTTTTT. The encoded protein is CASSTRRPVTHDYNEKLFF.

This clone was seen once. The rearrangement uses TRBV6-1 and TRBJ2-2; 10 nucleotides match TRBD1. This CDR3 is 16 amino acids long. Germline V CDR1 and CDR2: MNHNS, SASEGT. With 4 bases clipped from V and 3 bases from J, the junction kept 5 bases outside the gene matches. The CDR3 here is CASSAGQGKYTGELFF. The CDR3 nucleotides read TGTGCCAGCAGTGCGGGACAGGGGAAATACACCGGGGAGCTGTTTTTT.

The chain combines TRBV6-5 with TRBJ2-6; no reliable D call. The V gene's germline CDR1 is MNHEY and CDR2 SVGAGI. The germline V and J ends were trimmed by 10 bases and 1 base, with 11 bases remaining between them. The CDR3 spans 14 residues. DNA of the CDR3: TGTGCCACCAAGACACTTTCTGGGGCCAACGTCCTGACTTTC. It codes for CATKTLSGANVLTF.

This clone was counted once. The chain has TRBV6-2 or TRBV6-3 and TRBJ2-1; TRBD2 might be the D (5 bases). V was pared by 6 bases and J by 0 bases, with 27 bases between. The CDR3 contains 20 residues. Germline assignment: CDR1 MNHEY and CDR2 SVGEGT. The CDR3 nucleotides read TGTGCCAGCAGCCTCGCTTATTATAGGGAGCGGCAGAGCTCCTACAATGAGCAGTTCTTC. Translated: CASSLAYYRERQSSYNEQFF.

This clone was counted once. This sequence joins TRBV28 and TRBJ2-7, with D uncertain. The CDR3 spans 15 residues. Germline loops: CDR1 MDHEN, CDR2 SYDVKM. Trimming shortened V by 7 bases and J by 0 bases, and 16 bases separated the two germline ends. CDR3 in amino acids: CASTFRRASSYEQYF. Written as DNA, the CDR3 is TGTGCCAGCACCTTTCGACGGGCGAGCTCCTACGAGCAGTACTTC.

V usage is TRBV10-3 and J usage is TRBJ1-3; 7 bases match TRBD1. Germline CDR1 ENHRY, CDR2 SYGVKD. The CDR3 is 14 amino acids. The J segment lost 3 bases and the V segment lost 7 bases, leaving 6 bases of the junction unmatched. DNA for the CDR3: TGTGCCATCAAGGAGGGGGCGCTTGGAAACACCATATATTTT. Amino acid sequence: CAIKEGALGNTIYF.